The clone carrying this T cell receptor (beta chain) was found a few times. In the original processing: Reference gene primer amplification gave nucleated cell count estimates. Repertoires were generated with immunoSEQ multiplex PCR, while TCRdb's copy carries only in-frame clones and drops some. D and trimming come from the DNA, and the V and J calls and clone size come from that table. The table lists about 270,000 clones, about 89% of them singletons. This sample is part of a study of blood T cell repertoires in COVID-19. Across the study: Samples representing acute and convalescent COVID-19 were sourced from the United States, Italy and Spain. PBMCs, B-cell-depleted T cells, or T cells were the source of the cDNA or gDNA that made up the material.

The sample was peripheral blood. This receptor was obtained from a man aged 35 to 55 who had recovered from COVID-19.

Written as DNA, the CDR3 is TGTGCCAGCAGTCGTGGGACAGGGCCCCGCCGGAGTGAAGCTTTCTTT. This gives the protein CASSRGTGPRRSEAFF. This chain links TRBV27 with TRBJ1-1, with 9 bases that match TRBD1. V gave up 5 bases and J gave up 7 bases; unmatched junction bases: 14. Germline CDR1 reads MNHEY; CDR2 reads SMNVEV (reference sequence). The CDR3 covers 16 residues.